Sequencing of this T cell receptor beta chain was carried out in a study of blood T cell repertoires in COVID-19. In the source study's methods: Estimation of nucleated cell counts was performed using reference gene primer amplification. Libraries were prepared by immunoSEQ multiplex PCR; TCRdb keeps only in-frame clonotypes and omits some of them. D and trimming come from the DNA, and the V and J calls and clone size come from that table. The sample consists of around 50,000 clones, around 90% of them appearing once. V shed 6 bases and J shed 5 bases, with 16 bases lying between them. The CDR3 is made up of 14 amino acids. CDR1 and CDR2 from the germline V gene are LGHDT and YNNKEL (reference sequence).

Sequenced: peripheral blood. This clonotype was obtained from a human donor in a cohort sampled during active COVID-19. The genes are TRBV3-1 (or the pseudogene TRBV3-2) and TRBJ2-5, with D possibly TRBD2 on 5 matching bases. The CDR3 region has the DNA TGTGCCAGCAGTACGGAGCCGGGGTCCGAGACCCAGTACTTC. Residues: CASSTEPGSETQYF.